The 12 T cell receptor beta chains listed next were all sequenced from one sample in a study of blood T cell repertoires in COVID-19. The method was immunoSEQ multiplex PCR; TCRdb's version includes in-frame clones alone and lacks a portion of them. The profile shows about 270,000 clones, over 75% of them singletons. Sequencing was done on a sample of PBMCs or T cells enriched from blood (not recorded which). These receptors were taken from a woman under 30 who had recovered from COVID-19.

The V gene is TRBV12-3 or TRBV12-4, the J gene TRBJ1-1; tentative D call: TRBD1 (6 bases). The CDR3 is made up of 13 amino acids. V lost 5 bases, J lost 7 bases, and 14 bases lay in between. The CDR3, as DNA: TGTGCCAGCAGTCCCCCCACAGGGATTGAAGCTTTCTTT. Translation: CASSPPTGIEAFF.

This clone was picked up a small number of times. The chain is built from TRBV24-1 and TRBJ2-2, with 11 bases aligning to TRBD2. The CDR3 has 16 amino acids. CDR1 and CDR2 from the germline V gene are KGHDR and SFDVKD. The V and J ends lost 3 bases and 4 bases, in that order; junction bases with no gene match: 3. This chain's CDR3 is CATSDPTSGVTGELFF. The CDR3 region has the DNA TGTGCCACCAGTGATCCGACTAGCGGGGTCACCGGGGAGCTGTTTTTT.

This clone was detected only a few times. This rearrangement joins TRBV5-6 to TRBJ1-6; TRBD1 is a possible D gene (6 bases). The length of the CDR3 is 14 residues. Germline CDR1 and CDR2: SGHDT and YYEEEE. V lost 0 bases and J 5 bases, leaving 6 bases between the germline ends. In DNA form, the CDR3 reads TGTGCCAGCAGCTTGGCAGGGGATAATTCACCCCTCCACTTT. This sequence encodes CASSLAGDNSPLHF.

This chain links TRBV9 with TRBJ2-7; 8 bases map to TRBD1. Germline CDR1 and CDR2: SGDLS and YYNGEE. V dropped 4 bases and J dropped 0; count of bases not matched to a gene: 6. This CDR3 region has 15 residues. The CDR3 region is CASSPGTGFSYEQYF. The CDR3 bases are TGTGCCAGCAGCCCCGGGACAGGTTTCTCCTACGAGCAGTACTTC.

The chain recombines TRBV18 with TRBJ2-7; 9 bases align to TRBD1. There are 19 residues in the CDR3. The ends lost 1 base at V and 1 base at J; junction bases unmatched: 14. CDR1 and CDR2 (germline): KGHSH, LQKENI. The CDR3 bases are TGTGCCAGCTCACCACTTCCCCCCCGCGGACAGGGGAGGTCCTACGAGCAGTACTTC. This sequence encodes CASSPLPPRGQGRSYEQYF.

Here the CDR3 reads CASREQGADYGYTF. CDR3 DNA sequence: TGTGCCAGTAGAGAACAGGGGGCGGACTATGGCTACACCTTC. This chain connects TRBV19 to TRBJ1-2, with 9 nucleotides matching TRBD1. The ends lost 6 bases at V and 3 bases at J; junction bases unmatched: 5. CDR3 length: 14 residues. Germline V gene lookup returns CDR1 LNHDA and CDR2 SQIVND (reference sequence).

The CDR3 region is CASSQAGTGNIYGYTF. As DNA, the CDR3 is TGTGCCAGCAGTCAAGCCGGGACAGGAAATATCTATGGCTACACCTTC. The chain uses TRBV28 and TRBJ1-2, with 8 bases that match TRBD1. V shed 5 bases, J shed 4 bases, and the junction held 12 bases outside the gene matches. CDR3 size: 16 residues. Germline CDR1 reads MDHEN; CDR2 reads SYDVKM.

This clone was seen at least ten times. The genes are TRBV10-1 and TRBJ1-1; perhaps TRBD1 as D (6 bases). The V gene's germline CDR1 is WNHNN and CDR2 SYGVQD (reference sequence). Trimming removed 3 bases at V and 0 bases at J, with 11 bases between. This CDR3 comprises 15 residues. Here the CDR3 reads CASSEGQPMNTEAFF. DNA of the CDR3: TGCGCCAGCAGTGAAGGACAGCCGATGAACACTGAAGCTTTCTTT.

This clone was seen only once. The rearrangement joins TRBV4-1 to TRBJ2-3; D might be TRBD2 (6 bases). The germline V gene encodes CDR1 MGHRA and CDR2 YSYEKL. This CDR3 contains 15 residues. Trimming cost V 1 base and J 3 bases, with 11 bases left between them. The CDR3 here is CASSQVKGGTDTQYF. The CDR3 DNA follows: TGCGCCAGCAGCCAAGTGAAGGGAGGAACAGATACGCAGTATTTT.

The J gene is TRBJ2-7, the V gene TRBV28; D may be TRBD1 (6 bases). The CDR3 sequence is 13 residues long. Trimming shortened V by 6 bases and J by 2 bases, and 11 bases separated the two germline ends. Germline V gives CDR1 MDHEN, CDR2 SYDVKM. CDR3 coding DNA: TGTGCCAGCAGACCAACAGGGACCTACGAGCAGTACTTC. This codes for CASRPTGTYEQYF.

The rearrangement links TRBV11-2 to TRBJ2-7; 7 bases map to TRBD1. There are 14 residues in the CDR3. Germline V gene sequence: CDR1 SGHAT, CDR2 FQNNGV. With 5 bases clipped from V and 6 bases from J, the junction kept 10 bases outside the gene matches. CDR3 region: CASSLRQGLAEQYF. The DNA for the CDR3 is TGTGCCAGCAGCCTCCGACAGGGCCTCGCCGAGCAGTACTTC.

V is TRBV19 and J is TRBJ2-5; perhaps TRBD2 as D (5 bases). From germline, CDR1 is LNHDA and CDR2 SQIVND (reference sequence). Between the trimmed V and J ends, which lost 7 bases and 3 bases, there was a span of 21 bases. The CDR3 extends over 16 amino acids. The DNA of the CDR3 is TGTGCCAGTACGAGGACGGGGATTGACTTTGAAGAGACCCAGTACTTC. Protein: CASTRTGIDFEETQYF.